This T cell receptor beta chain was captured by sequencing in a study of molecular identifiers for immune sequencing clone quantification. The CDR3 loop spans 20 amino acids. Trimming removed 7 bases from V and 0 bases from J; junction bases left unmatched: 18. The germline gives CDR1 LNHDA, CDR2 SQIVND (reference sequence). Relative to its sample, this clonotype is medium-sized. MiXCR was run by TCRdb on the PCR reads, yielding one entry per CDR3 protein. The sample has roughly 12,000 distinct CDR3 sequences, 16% seen once. The chain links TRBV19 to TRBJ2-6; 7 bases are shared with TRBD2. The sequenced sample was naive CD8+ T cells from blood, with Jurkat cell RNA spiked in. Subset noted: FACS-sorted CD8+CD4-CCR7+CD45RA+ naive T cells. The source is a human donor in good health. Some libraries in this study had Jurkat cell RNA spiked in. CDR3 loop: CASTQRGRTSSLSGANVLTF. In DNA form, the CDR3 reads TGTGCCAGTACCCAGCGGGGACGAACATCCTCACTCTCTGGGGCCAACGTCCTGACTTTC.